A selection of T cell receptor beta chains follows, all from one sample in a study of T cell responses to AZD1222 COVID-19 vaccine. This table comes from immunoSEQ multiplex PCR, and its TCRdb copy is limited to in-frame clones, with some not included. The sample contains about 140,000 clones, roughly 92% of which appear only once. The sample was peripheral blood, taken on day 0 of AZD1222 vaccination. Receptor source: an adult in good health. The CDR3 runs from the conserved cysteine through the conserved F or W. Each record gives: D gene, V gene, J gene, clone size, CDR3 protein, CDR3 DNA. A D gene is named only where the DNA matches it firmly. Some rows mark clone size as missing; the rest say once, few, many or name a class of expanded clone.

d_call: NA
v_call: TRBV12-5
j_call: TRBJ2-5
clone_size: NA
cdr3_aa: CASGTSIETQYF
cdr3_nt: TGTGCTAGTGGGACTAGTATTGAGACCCAGTACTTC

d_call: NA
v_call: TRBV6-5
j_call: TRBJ1-5
clone_size: once
cdr3_aa: CASSKQGGAHQPQHF
cdr3_nt: TGTGCCAGCAGTAAACAGGGAGGAGCGCACCAGCCCCAGCATTTT

d_call: NA
v_call: TRBV7-9
j_call: TRBJ1-1
clone_size: NA
cdr3_aa: CASSKRRVSQVNTEAFF
cdr3_nt: TGTGCCAGCAGCAAGCGTCGGGTTTCCCAGGTGAACACTGAAGCTTTCTTT

d_call: NA
v_call: TRBV2
j_call: TRBJ1-2
clone_size: NA
cdr3_aa: CASSEAGRRYGYTF
cdr3_nt: TGTGCCAGCAGTGAAGCGGGACGGCGCTATGGCTACACCTTC

d_call: NA
v_call: TRBV28
j_call: TRBJ1-1
clone_size: NA
cdr3_aa: CASSFSNAEAFF
cdr3_nt: TGTGCCAGCAGTTTTTCAAACGCTGAAGCTTTCTTT

d_call: NA
v_call: TRBV3-1/TRBV3-2
j_call: TRBJ1-2
clone_size: NA
cdr3_aa: CASSQAGGMIGYTF
cdr3_nt: TGTGCCAGCAGCCAAGCAGGAGGGATGATCGGCTACACCTTC

d_call: NA
v_call: TRBV11-2
j_call: TRBJ1-3
clone_size: NA
cdr3_aa: CASSLEGVSGNTIYF
cdr3_nt: TGTGCCAGCAGCTTAGAGGGTGTCTCTGGAAACACCATATATTTT

d_call: TRBD2
v_call: TRBV9
j_call: TRBJ2-7
clone_size: NA
cdr3_aa: CASSLAGGSHEQYF
cdr3_nt: TGTGCCAGCAGCTTAGCGGGAGGTTCCCACGAGCAGTACTTC

d_call: NA
v_call: TRBV3-1/TRBV3-2
j_call: TRBJ1-4
clone_size: NA
cdr3_aa: CASSLLGQTNEKLFF
cdr3_nt: TGTGCCAGCAGCCTCCTCGGACAGACTAATGAAAAACTGTTTTTT

d_call: NA
v_call: TRBV24-1
j_call: TRBJ2-5
clone_size: once
cdr3_aa: CATSDSGPQETQYF
cdr3_nt: TGTGCCACCAGTGATAGTGGGCCACAAGAGACCCAGTACTTC

d_call: NA
v_call: TRBV28
j_call: TRBJ1-1
clone_size: NA
cdr3_aa: CASTPPGAMNTEAFF
cdr3_nt: TGTGCCAGCACTCCCCCAGGGGCTATGAACACTGAAGCTTTCTTT

d_call: NA
v_call: TRBV5-8
j_call: TRBJ1-5
clone_size: NA
cdr3_aa: CASSLGQDDSNQPQHF
cdr3_nt: TGTGCCAGCAGCTTGGGACAGGACGATAGCAATCAGCCCCAGCATTTT